This is a list of T cell receptor beta chains from one sample in a study of CD8 T cells in ankylosing spondylitis. One entry per CDR3 protein, called by TCRdb with MiXCR from the 5' RACE reads. The data hold around 120,000 distinct CDR3 sequences, with approximately 14% observed a single time. The sample consisted of blood, either unsorted or a sorted T cell fraction (not recorded which). The receptors come from a female donor with ankylosing spondylitis or in good health (not recorded which). Both conserved end residues are part of each CDR3. The D gene is left open where the match is weak. For some rows the clone size is stated as once, few or many, or as a class when expanded; others skip it.

v_gene: TRBV24-1; d_gene: TRBD1; len: 15; abundance: .; j_gene: TRBJ2-2; CDR3aa: CATSESGTGRGELFF; CDR3nt: TGTGCCACCAGTGAATCCGGGACAGGTCGCGGGGAGCTGTTTTTT
v_gene: TRBV20-1; d_gene: .; len: 14; abundance: many; j_gene: TRBJ2-5; CDR3aa: CSAPQDLGWETQYF; CDR3nt: TGCAGTGCTCCCCAAGACCTGGGGTGGGAGACCCAGTACTTC
v_gene: TRBV12-3/TRBV12-4; d_gene: TRBD1; len: 14; abundance: few; j_gene: TRBJ2-3; CDR3aa: CASRPTGGQGTQYF; CDR3nt: TGTGCCAGCAGACCCACAGGGGGACAAGGTACGCAGTATTTT
v_gene: TRBV5-1; d_gene: TRBD2; len: 15; abundance: many; j_gene: TRBJ2-2; CDR3aa: CASSVGLAATGELFF; CDR3nt: TGCGCCAGCAGCGTAGGACTAGCGGCCACCGGGGAGCTGTTTTTT
v_gene: TRBV20-1; d_gene: TRBD2; len: 14; abundance: few; j_gene: TRBJ2-1; CDR3aa: CSAPSGRAGNEQFF; CDR3nt: TGCAGTGCTCCTAGCGGGAGGGCGGGGAATGAGCAGTTCTTC
v_gene: TRBV20-1; d_gene: TRBD2; len: 15; abundance: .; j_gene: TRBJ2-5; CDR3aa: CSARVNGGAGETQYF; CDR3nt: TGCAGTGCTAGAGTGAACGGGGGGGCTGGAGAGACCCAGTACTTC
v_gene: TRBV18; d_gene: TRBD2; len: 16; abundance: .; j_gene: TRBJ2-7; CDR3aa: CASSPGLAGVSYEQYF; CDR3nt: TGTGCCAGCTCACCGGGACTAGCGGGGGTATCCTACGAGCAGTACTTC
v_gene: TRBV20-1; d_gene: TRBD2; len: 14; abundance: few; j_gene: TRBJ2-3; CDR3aa: CSAPDGRASDTQYF; CDR3nt: TGCAGTGCTCCAGACGGGAGGGCCTCGGATACGCAGTATTTT
v_gene: TRBV5-1; d_gene: TRBD1; len: 13; abundance: many; j_gene: TRBJ2-2; CDR3aa: CASRGGSTGELFF; CDR3nt: TGCGCCAGCAGAGGGGGCAGCACCGGGGAGCTGTTTTTT
v_gene: TRBV7-8; d_gene: .; len: 16; abundance: few; j_gene: TRBJ2-3; CDR3aa: CASSGQGLPFPDTQYF; CDR3nt: TGTGCCAGCAGCGGCCAGGGGCTACCCTTCCCAGATACGCAGTATTTT
v_gene: TRBV5-1; d_gene: .; len: 17; abundance: .; j_gene: TRBJ2-1; CDR3aa: CASSRRVGSGEYNEQFF; CDR3nt: TGCGCCAGCAGCCGGAGGGTTGGTAGCGGTGAGTACAATGAGCAGTTCTTC
v_gene: TRBV7-3; d_gene: .; len: 13; abundance: few; j_gene: TRBJ2-1; CDR3aa: CASSQRTASEQFF; CDR3nt: TGTGCCAGCAGCCAGCGGACTGCCAGTGAGCAGTTCTTC
v_gene: TRBV7-3; d_gene: .; len: 15; abundance: many; j_gene: TRBJ2-2; CDR3aa: CASSLGAGRSGELFF; CDR3nt: TGTGCCAGCAGCTTAGGGGCGGGAAGGAGCGGGGAGCTGTTTTTT
v_gene: TRBV12-3/TRBV12-4; d_gene: TRBD2; len: 12; abundance: many; j_gene: TRBJ2-5; CDR3aa: CASRGTIETQYF; CDR3nt: TGTGCCAGCAGGGGGACTATTGAGACCCAGTACTTC
v_gene: TRBV20-1; d_gene: TRBD1; len: 16; abundance: many; j_gene: TRBJ2-1; CDR3aa: CSAMGQGDLSYNEQFF; CDR3nt: TGCAGTGCTATGGGACAGGGGGACCTCTCCTACAATGAGCAGTTCTTC
v_gene: TRBV29-1; d_gene: TRBD2; len: 14; abundance: many; j_gene: TRBJ2-5; CDR3aa: CSVAAWGEGETQYF; CDR3nt: TGCAGCGTTGCCGCTTGGGGGGAGGGAGAGACCCAGTACTTC